Detailed here is one T cell receptor (beta chain). This entry is derived from a study of control samples from healthy donors and cancer patients. Clones were sequenced by immunoSEQ multiplex PCR, and TCRdb holds only the in-frame ones, with some missing. The sample has 150,000 to 200,000 clones, 85% to 95% seen once; the top ten hold about 1.5%. In germline, CDR1 is SGHNT, CDR2 YENEEA. The CDR3 has 15 residues. The V end was cut by 1 base, the J end by 1 base, with 8 bases between. The sequenced material came from blood. The chain uses TRBV11-3 and TRBJ2-1, with a tentative D call TRBD2 (6 bases). This TCR derives from a woman aged 18-30 years in good health. The DNA of the CDR3 is TGTGCCAGCAGCTTAGTTGCGGGGTCCTACAATGAGCAGTTCTTC. Translation gives CASSLVAGSYNEQFF.